The 8 T cell receptor beta chains below all came from one sample that was sequenced in a study of blood T cell repertoires in COVID-19. Libraries were prepared by immunoSEQ multiplex PCR; TCRdb keeps only in-frame clonotypes and omits some of them. In the table there are some 130,000 clones, about 88% of which are singletons. The sample was PBMCs or T cells enriched from blood (not recorded which). Receptor source: a woman between 45 and 65 years old who had recovered from COVID-19.

This clone was seen a few times. CDR3: CASSQATYQPQHF. The CDR3 DNA sequence: TGTGCCAGCAGCCAAGCCACTTATCAGCCCCAGCATTTT. The chain uses TRBV3-1 (or the pseudogene TRBV3-2) and TRBJ1-5; no clear D gene. The CDR3 sequence is 13 residues long. V was clipped by 1 base and J by 5 bases, with 6 bases between them. Germline V gene sequence: CDR1 LGHDT, CDR2 YNNKEL (reference sequence).

The gene calls are TRBV19 and TRBJ1-5, with 7 bases matching TRBD1. This CDR3 has 14 amino acids. In germline, CDR1 is LNHDA, CDR2 SQIVND (reference sequence). Trimming cost V 6 bases and J 0 bases; bases outside gene matches: 2. This chain's CDR3 is CASSSGGSNQPQHF. For the CDR3, the DNA is TGTGCCAGTAGCTCAGGGGGTAGCAATCAGCCCCAGCATTTT. Supplemented by reference TRBV19 and TRBJ1-5, the full variable domain reads DGGITQSPKYLFRKEGQNVTLSCEQNLNHDAMYWYRQDPGQGLRLIYYSQIVNDFQKGDIAEGYSVSREKKESFPLTVTSAQKNPTAFYLCASSSGGSNQPQHFGDGTRLSIL.

This clone appeared a single time. This CDR3 is CASSHTSGGHTDTQYF. The CDR3 coding sequence is TGTGCCAGCAGCCATACTAGCGGGGGCCACACAGATACGCAGTATTTT. The rearrangement links TRBV3-1 (or the pseudogene TRBV3-2) to TRBJ2-3, with 11 bases that match TRBD2. CDR3 length: 16 amino acids. J lost 2 bases, V lost 3 bases, and 4 bases had no gene match. CDR1 and CDR2 from the germline V gene are LGHDT and YNNKEL (reference sequence).

The chain recombines TRBV5-1 with TRBJ2-1; 7 bases fit TRBD1. V shed 0 bases, J shed 1 base, and the junction held 4 bases outside the gene matches. Germline CDR1 and CDR2: SGHRS and YFSETQ. The CDR3 covers 16 residues. The CDR3 sequence: CASSLEGGASYNEQFF. The CDR3 DNA follows: TGCGCCAGCAGCTTGGAAGGGGGCGCTTCCTACAATGAGCAGTTCTTC.

The chain combines TRBV24-1 with TRBJ1-1, with D tentatively TRBD1 (5 bases). The CDR3 covers 13 residues. Germline CDR1 is KGHDR and CDR2 is SFDVKD. The V and J ends lost 9 bases and 2 bases respectively, with 12 bases between them. The CDR3 spells CATRSGHNTEAFF. The CDR3 region has the DNA TGTGCCACCCGTTCAGGGCATAACACTGAAGCTTTCTTT.

This rearrangement joins TRBV28 to TRBJ2-3, with 8 bases matching TRBD1. The CDR3 consists of 17 residues. In germline, CDR1 is MDHEN, CDR2 SYDVKM. The junction had 17 bases not matched to a gene; V was cut back by 8 bases and J by 4 bases. In nucleotides, the CDR3 is TGTGCCAGCCTTACCCCGTTCCCCAGGGGGCTGGCAGATACGCAGTATTTT. This sequence encodes CASLTPFPRGLADTQYF.

This chain connects TRBV7-8 to TRBJ1-4; 7 positions agree with TRBD1. The CDR3 length is 15 residues. V shed 3 bases and J 3 bases; nucleotides not matched to a gene: 4. Germline-derived CDR1 and CDR2 are SGHVS and FQNEAQ. As DNA, the CDR3 is TGTGCCAGCAGCTTGGCGGGACAGCCTAATGAAAAACTGTTTTTT. This codes for CASSLAGQPNEKLFF.

CDR3 amino acids: CASSQSDSPYGYTF. In nucleotides, the CDR3 is TGTGCCAGCAGCCAATCGGACAGCCCCTATGGCTACACCTTC. The rearrangement uses TRBV3-1 (or the pseudogene TRBV3-2) and TRBJ1-2, with D possibly matching TRBD1 (6 bases). Trimming took 2 bases from V and 4 from J, leaving 11 bases between them. The CDR3 consists of 14 residues. Germline values: CDR1 LGHDT, CDR2 YNNKEL (reference sequence).